This TCR beta chain was found in a study of blood T cell repertoires in COVID-19. TCRdb's table, derived via immunoSEQ multiplex PCR, lists solely in-frame clones and lacks some. The sample has about 170,000 clones; roughly 90% are singletons. The CDR3 consists of 16 residues. Germline V lookup: CDR1 KGHSH, CDR2 LQKENI. With 4 bases clipped from V and 7 bases from J, the junction kept 11 bases outside the gene matches. The chain links TRBV18 to TRBJ1-4, with 8 nucleotides matching TRBD1. The sequenced sample consisted of peripheral blood. The source of this sequence is a man aged 50-60 years with acute or convalescent COVID-19. The CDR3 protein is CASSLMDREWGEKLFF. The DNA of the CDR3 is TGTGCCAGCTCACTGATGGACAGGGAATGGGGTGAAAAACTGTTTTTT.